This T cell receptor (beta chain) comes out of a study of identical twins. The table lists this clonotype with a few counts. Antigen unknown. Notes on the study in general: Cord blood beta clonotypes that were abundant carried fewer insertions, and memory repertoires showed no such trend.

Unique molecular identifiers were in the cDNA, with template-switch universal primer binding. TCRdb itself ran the 5' RACE reads through MiXCR, one entry per CDR3 protein. The sample has hundreds of thousands of distinct CDR3 sequences, about 18% seen once. V lost 4 bases, J lost 4 bases, and 18 bases lay in between. Germline CDR1 and CDR2: DFQATT and SNEGSKA (reference sequence). CDR3 length equals 15 residues. The data were also submitted as part of a second study, on T cells expressing NK-cell markers. Per that paper: From sorted CD3+CD56+NKG2C+, CD3+CD56+NKG2C- and CD3+CD56-NKG2C+ T cells came the TCR beta repertoires.

The chain couples TRBV20-1 to TRBJ2-3; TRBD2 might be the D (5 bases). Material: PBMCs. This sequence was found in a woman between 18 and 29 years old in good health. For the CDR3, the DNA is TGCAGTGCTACCCGGACTGGAGGCCCCGCAGATACGCAGTATTTT. As protein: CSATRTGGPADTQYF.